Presented here are 18 T cell receptor beta chains from one specimen sequenced in a study of cytomegalovirus exposure and HLA in healthy donors. 13 Jbeta primers and 60 Vbeta primers were used for the PCR. Sequenced by immunoSEQ multiplex PCR; TCRdb stores in-frame clones only, minus some. The sample is made up of about 41,000 clones, and the top ten hold around 6.2% of it. The sequenced sample was PBMCs. These receptor sequences come from a man aged 25 to 40 in good health and CMV-seronegative.

This chain joins TRBV18 and TRBJ1-5; D possibly corresponds to TRBD1 (5 bases). CDR1 and CDR2 (germline): KGHSH, LQKENI. This CDR3 is 14 amino acids long. Trimming stripped 4 bases from V and 2 bases from J, with 9 bases between. The CDR3 DNA reads TGTGCCAGCTCACAGGGGAACGGCAATCAGCCCCAGCATTTT. This encodes CASSQGNGNQPQHF.

The V and J genes are TRBV5-1 and TRBJ1-5, with 8 bases identical to TRBD1. The junction had 7 bases not matched to a gene; V was cut back by 4 bases and J by 4 bases. Looked up from germline, CDR1 is SGHRS and CDR2 is YFSETQ. This CDR3 spans 15 amino acids. The DNA for the CDR3 is TGCGCCAGCAGCCCCCAGGGGGCCTCTAATCAGCCCCAGCATTTT. Translated: CASSPQGASNQPQHF.

This sequence joins TRBV18 and TRBJ2-3; 10 bases are shared with TRBD2. Germline lookup yields CDR1 KGHSH and CDR2 LQKENI. This CDR3 has 17 residues. The trim removed 4 bases at V and 2 bases at J, leaving 9 bases unmatched. The CDR3 loop reads CASSLTLAGVITDTQYF. In DNA form, the CDR3 reads TGTGCCAGCTCACTAACCCTAGCGGGGGTCATCACAGATACGCAGTATTTT.

The V and J genes are TRBV5-5 and TRBJ2-7; 7 bases fit TRBD1. The CDR3 is 13 residues long. Germline V gene sequence: CDR1 SGHKS, CDR2 YYEKEE (reference sequence). The V gene end was trimmed by 3 bases and the J gene end by 3 bases; junction bases not matched to a gene: 3. In nucleotides, the CDR3 is TGTGCCAGCAGCTGGGACAGAGTCTACGAGCAGTACTTC. Amino acids: CASSWDRVYEQYF.

Concerning this clone: This CDR3 is also generated by other DNA sequences in the sample. The chain has TRBV6-5 and TRBJ1-6; D uncertain. Trimming shortened V by 3 bases and J by 1 base, and 4 bases separated the two germline ends. Germline V lookup: CDR1 MNHEY, CDR2 SVGAGI. The CDR3 runs 14 residues. CDR3: CASSYNSYNSPLHF. The CDR3 nucleotides are TGTGCCAGCAGTTATAATTCCTATAATTCACCCCTCCACTTT.

The chain is built from TRBV10-2 and TRBJ1-1, with D possibly being TRBD1 (6 bases). The V and J ends lost 6 bases and 0 bases respectively, with 14 bases between them. Per germline, CDR1 WSHSY and CDR2 SAAADI. The CDR3 extends over 15 amino acids. CDR3 nucleotide sequence: TGCGCCAGCAGGGAGGGACACGCCATGAACACTGAAGCTTTCTTT. This sequence encodes CASREGHAMNTEAFF.

Concerning this clone: A junction boundary mismatches the germline segment, possibly from a read error. The V gene is TRBV7-2, the J gene TRBJ1-4; 9 bases agree with TRBD1. The CDR3 runs 16 residues. Germline CDR1 is SGHTA and CDR2 is FQGNSA. The CDR3, as DNA: TGTGCCAGCAGCCTAGCCGCGACAGGGGGTTATGAAAAACTGTTTTTT. Its translation: CASSLAATGGYEKLFF.

The V gene is TRBV5-1, the J gene TRBJ1-4; a possible D gene is TRBD1 (5 bases). This CDR3 has 15 residues. Trimming pared 4 bases from V and 4 bases from J, leaving 14 bases between. The germline gives CDR1 SGHRS, CDR2 YFSETQ. The CDR3 protein is CASSPTGGVNEKLFF. The CDR3 region has the DNA TGCGCCAGCAGCCCCACGGGGGGGGTTAATGAAAAACTGTTTTTT. Combining the CDR3 with reference TRBV5-1 and TRBJ1-4 gives the whole variable domain KAGVTQTPRYLIKTRGQQVTLSCSPISGHRSVSWYQQTPGQGLQFLFEYFSETQRNKGNFPGRFSGRQFSNSRSEMNVSTLELGDSALYLCASSPTGGVNEKLFFGSGTQLSVL.

The CDR3 nucleotides read TGTGCCAGCAGCCATGGGCGAGATCAGCCCCAGCATTTT. It codes for CASSHGRDQPQHF. The rearrangement uses TRBV11-2 and TRBJ1-5; D call uncertain. Trimming pared 5 bases from V and 5 bases from J, leaving 10 bases between. The CDR3 extends over 13 amino acids. Germline CDR1 is SGHAT and CDR2 is FQNNGV.

The chain combines TRBV19 with TRBJ1-4; D gene unclear. Germline CDR1 LNHDA, CDR2 SQIVND (reference sequence). This CDR3 spans 15 amino acids. V lost 4 bases and J lost 8, with 17 bases in between. CDR3 loop: CASSKLGQFEEKLFF. For the CDR3, the DNA is TGTGCCAGTAGTAAACTGGGCCAATTTGAAGAAAAACTGTTTTTT.

This chain links TRBV5-4 with TRBJ2-1; perhaps TRBD2 as D (5 bases). V was shortened by 4 bases and J by 7 bases, with 9 bases between the two germline ends. Germline V gives CDR1 SGHNT, CDR2 YYREEE (reference sequence). The CDR3 is 12 residues long. The CDR3 loop is CASSARGNEQFF. DNA of the CDR3: TGTGCCAGCAGCGCCCGGGGAAATGAGCAGTTCTTC.

The CDR3 DNA sequence: TGTGCCAGCAGTCGGACTGAGGGCAATCAGCCCCAGCATTTT. This codes for CASSRTEGNQPQHF. The rearrangement uses TRBV7-9 and TRBJ1-5; no firm D call. Germline V lookup: CDR1 SEHNR, CDR2 FQNEAQ (reference sequence). Trimming removed 6 bases from V and 2 bases from J, with 11 bases in between. The CDR3 has 14 residues.

The genes are TRBV27 and TRBJ2-7, with 12 bases identical to TRBD2. The germline CDR1 and CDR2 sequences are MNHEY and SMNVEV (reference sequence). The V gene end was trimmed by 7 bases and the J gene end by 5 bases; junction bases not matched to a gene: 9. This CDR3 has 15 amino acids. The CDR3 protein is CASTKGLAGIDEQYF. The CDR3 DNA reads as TGTGCCAGCACCAAAGGACTAGCGGGGATAGACGAGCAGTACTTC.

The J gene is TRBJ2-1, the V gene TRBV4-1; 7 positions agree with TRBD1. The V and J ends lost 1 base and 9 bases, in that order; junction bases with no gene match: 6. The CDR3 is 14 residues long. Germline loops: CDR1 MGHRA, CDR2 YSYEKL. In nucleotides, the CDR3 is TGCGCCAGCAGCCAAGGTGACAGGGTTGGTGAGCAGTTCTTC. This gives the protein CASSQGDRVGEQFF.

The V gene is TRBV2, the J gene TRBJ1-4; D gene uncertain. The V end lost 6 bases, the J end lost 0 bases, and 8 bases lay between the germline ends. This CDR3 is built from 14 residues. Germline V gene sequence: CDR1 SNHLY, CDR2 FYNNEI. CDR3 loop: CASRVSSTNEKLFF. The CDR3 region has the DNA TGTGCCAGCAGAGTTAGTTCAACTAATGAAAAACTGTTTTTT. Using reference TRBV2 and TRBJ1-4 for the parts outside the CDR3, the full variable domain is EPEVTQTPSHQVTQMGQEVILRCVPISNHLYFYWYRQILGQKVEFLVSFYNNEISEKSEIFDDQFSVERPDGSNFTLKIRSTKLEDSAMYFCASRVSSTNEKLFFGSGTQLSVL.

The V gene is TRBV5-8, the J gene TRBJ2-7; D may be TRBD1 (7 bases). This CDR3 comprises 15 residues. V gave up 4 bases and J gave up 0 bases, with 14 bases separating them. Germline assignment: CDR1 SGHTS and CDR2 YDEGEE. CDR3 loop: CASSRGTAVSYEQYF. CDR3 in DNA: TGTGCCAGCAGCCGCGGGACAGCCGTCTCCTACGAGCAGTACTTC. The variable domain in full, with the rest retrieved from reference TRBV5-8 and TRBJ2-7, is EAGVTQSPTHLIKTRGQQATLRCSPISGHTSVYWYQQALGLGLQFLLWYDEGEERNRGNFPPRFSGRQFPNYSSELNVNALELEDSALYLCASSRGTAVSYEQYFGPGTRLTVT.

The chain joins TRBV6-5 to TRBJ1-6, with 10 positions matching TRBD1. Germline V gene data show CDR1 as MNHEY and CDR2 as SVGAGI. This CDR3 contains 14 residues. V lost 5 bases to trimming and J lost 8 bases; unmatched junction nucleotides: 3. Here the CDR3 reads CASSTGTGDSPLHF. The DNA for the CDR3 is TGTGCCAGCAGTACCGGGACAGGGGATTCACCCCTCCACTTT.

The chain uses TRBV6-5 and TRBJ2-3; D perhaps matches TRBD2 (5 bases). V gave up 6 bases and J gave up 3 bases, with 16 bases separating them. The CDR3 has 15 amino acids. Germline lookup yields CDR1 MNHEY and CDR2 SVGAGI. Here the CDR3 reads CASRIGGVGTDTQYF. The CDR3 DNA is TGTGCCAGCAGGATAGGAGGAGTCGGGACAGATACGCAGTATTTT.